This T cell receptor beta chain was identified during a study of graft-versus-host responses after intestinal transplantation. The overall study: Transplant types were multivisceral, liver-intestinal, or isolated intestinal. Study outcomes and limitations: GvH clones appeared in recipient marrow, some first in ileum or blood.

TCRdb's table, derived via immunoSEQ multiplex PCR, lists solely in-frame clones and lacks some. The table includes some 90,000 clones, around 92% detected once. This clone was found once. What it binds is not known. Sequences were derived from unstimulated CD8+ T cells sorted from spleen or lymph node cells, sampled before transplant. The receptor's source is a human donor who was the organ donor for an intestinal transplant.

DNA for the CDR3: TGTGCCAGCAGTCCACTTCTAACCGGGACAGGGATCTACAATGAGCAGTTCTTC. Translating it yields CASSPLLTGTGIYNEQFF. This chain connects TRBV27 to TRBJ2-1, with 9 positions matching TRBD1. Germline CDR1 reads MNHEY; CDR2 reads SMNVEV (reference sequence). The CDR3 is 18 residues long. Trimming removed 5 bases from V and 3 bases from J; junction bases left unmatched: 14.